Presented here are 6 T cell receptor beta chains from one specimen sequenced in a study of human T cells and chemical hapten exposure. TCRdb re-derived calls from the RACE reads in MiXCR, one entry per CDR3 protein. The sample yields approximately 160,000 distinct CDR3 sequences, 25% to 30% seen once. Time point denoted: patch test 3, about 24 weeks after DPC sensitization. Treatment of the sample: therapeutic diphenylcyclopropenone sensitization with weekly scalp DPC. Sequences were derived from whole blood, sampled in connection with sensitization to the hapten diphenylcyclopropenone (DPC). The receptor source for this set is a young woman with alopecia areata. Some clones in this sample may be carry-over from other donors' samples.

This chain uses TRBV4-1 with TRBJ2-1; D not resolved. V shed 4 bases and J shed 6 bases, with 7 bases lying between them. Looked up from germline, CDR1 is MGHRA and CDR2 is YSYEKL. The CDR3 extends over 12 amino acids. The DNA of the CDR3 is TGCGCCAGCAGCCTTATAGGCAATGAGCAGTTCTTC. Protein product: CASSLIGNEQFF.

The chain combines TRBV4-2 with TRBJ1-1; D is unclear. V dropped 2 bases and J dropped 6 bases, with 7 bases sitting between them. Germline V gene data show CDR1 as LGHNA and CDR2 as YNFKEQ. The CDR3 runs 12 residues. This chain's CDR3 is CASSQTRSEAFF. DNA of the CDR3: TGTGCCAGCAGCCAAACTAGGTCTGAAGCTTTCTTT.

J is TRBJ2-1 and V is TRBV28; 8 bases agree with TRBD2. The CDR3 covers 15 residues. Germline V gene sequence: CDR1 MDHEN, CDR2 SYDVKM. The V and J ends lost 5 bases and 2 bases, in that order; junction bases with no gene match: 5. In nucleotides, the CDR3 is TGTGCCAGCAGTGGAGCGGGGGCTACCTACAATGAGCAGTTCTTC. Translating it yields CASSGAGATYNEQFF.

Only a few counts were recorded for this clonotype. This chain connects TRBV9 to TRBJ1-1; D may be TRBD1 (5 bases). CDR3 size: 14 residues. Trimming shortened V by 0 bases and J by 4 bases, and 10 bases separated the two germline ends. CDR1 SGDLS and CDR2 YYNGEE come from the germline V gene. CDR3 nucleotide sequence: TGTGCCAGCAGCGTAGACCAAGGGACCACTGAAGCTTTCTTT. Protein sequence: CASSVDQGTTEAFF.

This chain links TRBV29-1 with TRBJ1-2; the D is unclear. CDR1 SQVTM and CDR2 ANQGSEA come from the germline V gene. V lost 6 bases, J lost 1 base, and 15 bases lay in between. CDR3 length: 14 amino acids. CDR3 nucleotide sequence: TGCAGCGTCCCAGGCAGTTCCCTTAACTATGGCTACACCTTC. Amino acids: CSVPGSSLNYGYTF.

This clonotype was seen ten or more times. V is TRBV6-2 or TRBV6-3 and J is TRBJ2-1; D call uncertain. V was trimmed by 3 bases and J by 0 bases, leaving 15 bases between them. Looked up from germline, CDR1 is MNHEY and CDR2 is SVGEGT. CDR3 length: 17 residues. CDR3 in amino acids: CASSYAQGVSSYNEQFF. The CDR3 region has the DNA TGTGCCAGCAGTTATGCTCAAGGCGTCAGCTCCTACAATGAGCAGTTCTTC.